The rows below give T cell receptor beta chains drawn from one sample of a study of blood T cells in healthy people across ages. In TCRdb, the 5' RACE reads were re-called with MiXCR into one record per CDR3 protein. The table records nearly 1 million distinct CDR3 sequences, approximately 50% of them present only once. Sequenced material: blood. The receptors stem from a woman aged 60 to 75 in good health. Both conserved end residues are trimmed from each CDR3. The order of the fields is J gene, V gene, CDR3 protein.

TRBJ2-1	TRBV28	ATHGPYNEQF
TRBJ1-1	TRBV20-1	SARTTGRMNTEAF
.	TRBV5-1	ASSLGEPRDLKTQY
TRBJ2-7	TRBV28	ATLLAGVDEQY
TRBJ2-7	TRBV20-1	SANAGTGLSEQY
TRBJ2-7	TRBV27	ASRPGLAGGDSYEQY
TRBJ2-1	TRBV10-3	AISEESVEGAGGNEQF
.	TRBV6-6	ASSYSKGSGGEETQY
TRBJ2-5	TRBV7-8	ASSSPPLAGGQETQY
TRBJ2-4	TRBV20-1	SLAGVGKNIQY
TRBJ2-7	TRBV20-1	SAAVLAGARYEQY
TRBJ1-3	TRBV10-3	AIRPWGRWAGNTIY
TRBJ2-3	TRBV2	ASRSRGHQDTQY
TRBJ2-5	TRBV29-1	SVESWSGTQY
TRBJ2-3	TRBV7-3	ASSSGLAGEDTQY